These T cell receptor beta chains were read from a single sample in a study of T-cell reconstitution after alpha-beta-depleted transplantation in children. A single record per CDR3 protein comes from TCRdb applying MiXCR to the PCR reads. This sample has more than 85,000 distinct CDR3 sequences, with around 6.1% found just once. This specimen consisted of PBMCs, mostly from graft donor cells, obtained 60 days after TCRalphabeta/CD19-depleted stem cell transplant. The receptors shown here come from a female patient between 2 and 15 years old who had a stem cell transplant for Fanconi anemia, so the T cells may come from the graft donor. Both conserved end residues are part of each CDR3. Each record gives: V gene, CDR3 protein.

TRBV29-1	CSVAPGLAGGPAYNEQFF
TRBV5-6	CASSWTSGGQETQYF
TRBV4-2	CASSQNPGELFF
TRBV27	CASSLLGTGGYTF
TRBV5-1	CASSLRRGGTSYEQYF
TRBV20-1	CSARQLATQYF
TRBV11-2	CASSLGQNSADTQYF
TRBV5-1	CASSGGLAGVREQFF
TRBV12-3/TRBV12-4	CASSFPGAYEQYF
TRBV7-9	CASRTGRMNTEAFF
TRBV5-1	CASSLMETVWGYEQYF
TRBV20-1	CSAPARLAVYNEQFF
TRBV13	CASSLDLRAVEQYF
TRBV10-3	CAISEGTSGGLQETQYF
TRBV3-1	CASSPRLAAIYNEQFF
TRBV2	CASSVSLWQGYNEQFF
TRBV28	CASSLLGTSGDTDTQYF
TRBV5-1	CASSHSGRSSYNEQFF
TRBV5-1	CASSLVGTRYEQYF
TRBV29-1	CSVVGQPGAEAFF
TRBV28	CASSSTVGDQETQYF
TRBV2	CASSVLGGDTQYF
TRBV27	CASSLWDRGPLNTGELFF
TRBV12-3/TRBV12-4	CASSSVLAIYEQYF
TRBV5-1	CASSWLTYNEQFF